The clone carrying this T cell receptor beta chain was recorded many times. Its antigen is still unknown. Original handling: Clinicopathological groups of papillary thyroid cancer showed CDR3 differences that were used to build a distant-metastasis classifier. TCRdb re-called the PCR reads with MiXCR. TCRdb, not the authors, supplied the V and J calls. Found here are 15,000 or so clones, less than 30% of them singletons; the top ten hold roughly 52%. There were no patients who had received any treatment before thyroid surgery. This CDR3 region has 14 residues. CDR1 LNHNV and CDR2 YYDKDF come from the germline V gene (reference sequence). The V end was cut by 0 bases, the J end by 4 bases, with 9 bases between. The source of the sample is a study of metastatic and nonmetastatic thyroid tumors. Looking at the study overall: From malignant and benign thyroid patients, repertoires in blood and in tumor or nodule tissue were compared.

Study-wide results and caveats: Reported TCR beta diversity, measured in blood and tumor, was significantly higher for malignant thyroid tumors than for benign nodules.

The chain has TRBV15 and TRBJ1-1; D remains unclear. The sequence was obtained from a male donor with papillary thyroid cancer or a benign thyroid nodule (not recorded which). Some clones in this sample may be carry-over from other donors' samples. The material sequenced was tumor tissue. Here the CDR3 reads CATSRDSAGTEAFF. DNA for the CDR3: TGTGCCACCAGCAGAGATTCGGCAGGCACTGAAGCTTTCTTT.